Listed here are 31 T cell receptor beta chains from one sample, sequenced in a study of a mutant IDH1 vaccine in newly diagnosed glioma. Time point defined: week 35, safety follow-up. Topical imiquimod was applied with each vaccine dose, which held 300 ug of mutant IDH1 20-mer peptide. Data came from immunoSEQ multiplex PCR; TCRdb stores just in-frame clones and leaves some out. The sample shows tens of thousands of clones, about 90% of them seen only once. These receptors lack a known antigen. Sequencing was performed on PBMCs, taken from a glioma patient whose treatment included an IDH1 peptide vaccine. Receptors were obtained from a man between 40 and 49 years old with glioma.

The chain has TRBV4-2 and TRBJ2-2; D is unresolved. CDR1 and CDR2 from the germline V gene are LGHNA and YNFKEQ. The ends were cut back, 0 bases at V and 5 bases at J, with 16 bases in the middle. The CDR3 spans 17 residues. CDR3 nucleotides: TGTGCCAGCAGCCAAGATCTCCACAGCACCAGGACCGGGGAGCTGTTTTTT. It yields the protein CASSQDLHSTRTGELFF.

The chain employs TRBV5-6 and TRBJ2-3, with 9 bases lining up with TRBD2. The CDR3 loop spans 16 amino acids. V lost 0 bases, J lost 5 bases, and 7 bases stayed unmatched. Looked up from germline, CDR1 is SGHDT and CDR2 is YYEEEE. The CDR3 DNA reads TGTGCCAGCAGCTTGGAGGTTAGCGGGAGTTTAGATACGCAGTATTTT. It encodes CASSLEVSGSLDTQYF.

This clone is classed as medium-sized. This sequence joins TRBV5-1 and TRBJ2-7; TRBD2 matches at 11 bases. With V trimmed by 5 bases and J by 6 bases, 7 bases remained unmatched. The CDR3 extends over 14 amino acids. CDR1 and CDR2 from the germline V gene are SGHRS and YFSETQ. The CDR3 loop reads CASRLTSGTREQYF. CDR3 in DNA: TGCGCCAGCAGGCTGACTAGCGGGACCCGCGAGCAGTACTTC.

The CDR3 loop reads CASSRDLSTDTQYF. The CDR3 nucleotides are TGTGCCAGCAGCCGGGACCTAAGCACAGATACGCAGTATTTT. The gene calls are TRBV5-4 and TRBJ2-3; possibly TRBD1 or TRBD2 for D (5 bases each). V was pared by 4 bases and J by 0 bases, with 9 bases between. Looked up from germline, CDR1 is SGHNT and CDR2 is YYREEE (reference sequence). This CDR3 region has 14 residues.

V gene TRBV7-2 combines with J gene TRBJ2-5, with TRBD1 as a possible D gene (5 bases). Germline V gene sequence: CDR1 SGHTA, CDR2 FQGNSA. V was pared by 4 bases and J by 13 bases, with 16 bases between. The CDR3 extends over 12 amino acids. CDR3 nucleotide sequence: TGTGCCAGCAGCTCCACAGGTTTCGGGCCGTACTTC. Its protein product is CASSSTGFGPYF.

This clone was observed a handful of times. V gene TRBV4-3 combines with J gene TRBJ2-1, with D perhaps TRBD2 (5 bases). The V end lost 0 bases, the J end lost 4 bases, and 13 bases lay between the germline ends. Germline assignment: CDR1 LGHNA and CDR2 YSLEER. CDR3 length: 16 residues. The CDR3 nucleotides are TGCGCCAGCAGCCAAGATCGCGGGTTAATGTACAATGAGCAGTTCTTC. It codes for CASSQDRGLMYNEQFF.

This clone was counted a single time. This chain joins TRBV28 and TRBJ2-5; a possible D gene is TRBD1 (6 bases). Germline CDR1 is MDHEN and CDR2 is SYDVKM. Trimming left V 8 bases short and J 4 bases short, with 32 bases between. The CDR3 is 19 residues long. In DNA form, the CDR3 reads TGTGCCAGCGGGCTCCTACTCCGGGACACTCTAAGGGAGCTAGAGACCCAGTACTTC. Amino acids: CASGLLLRDTLRELETQYF.

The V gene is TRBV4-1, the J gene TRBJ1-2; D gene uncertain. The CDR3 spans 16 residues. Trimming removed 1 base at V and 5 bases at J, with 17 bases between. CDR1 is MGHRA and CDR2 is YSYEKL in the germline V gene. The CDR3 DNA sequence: TGCGCCAGCAGCCAAGTTAGCGGAGTCGGCGCATATGGCTACACCTTC. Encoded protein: CASSQVSGVGAYGYTF.

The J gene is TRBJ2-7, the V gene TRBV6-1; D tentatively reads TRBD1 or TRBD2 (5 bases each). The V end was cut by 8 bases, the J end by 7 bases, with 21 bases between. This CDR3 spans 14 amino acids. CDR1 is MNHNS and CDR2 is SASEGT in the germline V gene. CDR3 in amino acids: CASELGTVRVEQYF. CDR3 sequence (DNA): TGTGCCAGCGAGTTGGGGACGGTTCGTGTAGAGCAGTACTTC.

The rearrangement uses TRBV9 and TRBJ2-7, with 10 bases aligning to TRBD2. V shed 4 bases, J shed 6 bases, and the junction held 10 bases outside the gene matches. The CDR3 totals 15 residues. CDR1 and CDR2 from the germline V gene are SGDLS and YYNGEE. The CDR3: CASSPALAGVREQYF. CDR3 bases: TGTGCCAGCAGCCCAGCCCTAGCGGGAGTCCGCGAGCAGTACTTC.

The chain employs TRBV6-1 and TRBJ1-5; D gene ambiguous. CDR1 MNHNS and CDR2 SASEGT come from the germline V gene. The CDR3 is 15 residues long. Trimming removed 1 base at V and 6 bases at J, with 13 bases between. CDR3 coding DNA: TGTGCCAGCAGTGAAGAAGCGGGAGAGGGTCAGCCCCAGCATTTT. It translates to CASSEEAGEGQPQHF.

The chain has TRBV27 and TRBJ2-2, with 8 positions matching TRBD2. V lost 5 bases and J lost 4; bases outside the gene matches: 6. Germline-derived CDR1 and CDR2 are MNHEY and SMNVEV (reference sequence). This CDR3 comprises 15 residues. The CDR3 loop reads CASSPQRESTGELFF. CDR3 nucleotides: TGTGCCAGCAGTCCCCAGCGGGAGAGCACCGGGGAGCTGTTTTTT.

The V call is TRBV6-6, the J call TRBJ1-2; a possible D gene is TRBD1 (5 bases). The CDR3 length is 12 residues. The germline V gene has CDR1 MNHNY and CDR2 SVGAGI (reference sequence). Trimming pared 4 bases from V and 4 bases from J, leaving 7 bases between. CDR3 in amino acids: CASSSGLYGYTF. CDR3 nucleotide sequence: TGTGCCAGCAGTTCAGGGCTCTATGGCTACACCTTC.

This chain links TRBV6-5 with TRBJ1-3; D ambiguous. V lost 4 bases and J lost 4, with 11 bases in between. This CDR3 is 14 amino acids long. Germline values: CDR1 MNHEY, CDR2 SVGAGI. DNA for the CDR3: TGTGCCAGCAGTTCCCCCCTTTGGGGAAACACCATATATTTT. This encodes CASSSPLWGNTIYF.

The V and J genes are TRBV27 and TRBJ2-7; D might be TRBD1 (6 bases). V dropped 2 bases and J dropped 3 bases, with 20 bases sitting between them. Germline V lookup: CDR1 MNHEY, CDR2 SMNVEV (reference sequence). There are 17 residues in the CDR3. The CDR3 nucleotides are TGTGCCAGCAGTTTACGACAGGATCCGCTGCCTTTCTACGAGCAGTACTTC. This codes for CASSLRQDPLPFYEQYF.

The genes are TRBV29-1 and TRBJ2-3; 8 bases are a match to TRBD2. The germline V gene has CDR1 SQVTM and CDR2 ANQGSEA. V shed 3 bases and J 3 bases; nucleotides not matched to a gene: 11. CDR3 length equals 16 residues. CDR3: CSVDSSGWGGTDTQYF. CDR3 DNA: TGCAGCGTTGACTCTAGCGGGTGGGGGGGGACAGATACGCAGTATTTT.

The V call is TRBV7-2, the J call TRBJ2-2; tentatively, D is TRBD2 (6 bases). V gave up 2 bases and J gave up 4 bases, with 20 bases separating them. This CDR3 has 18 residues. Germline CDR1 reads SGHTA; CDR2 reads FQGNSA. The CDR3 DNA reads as TGTGCCAGCAGCTTATCCGAGTTCGGGGGTACTCTCACCGGGGAGCTGTTTTTT. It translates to CASSLSEFGGTLTGELFF.

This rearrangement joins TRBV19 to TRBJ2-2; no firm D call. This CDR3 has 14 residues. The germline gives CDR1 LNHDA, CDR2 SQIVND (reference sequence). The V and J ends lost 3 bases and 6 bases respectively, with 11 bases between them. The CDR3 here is CASSMSIVAGELFF. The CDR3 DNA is TGTGCCAGTAGTATGAGTATAGTGGCCGGGGAGCTGTTTTTT. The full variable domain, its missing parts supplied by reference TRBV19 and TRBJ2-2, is DGGITQSPKYLFRKEGQNVTLSCEQNLNHDAMYWYRQDPGQGLRLIYYSQIVNDFQKGDIAEGYSVSREKKESFPLTVTSAQKNPTAFYLCASSMSIVAGELFFGEGSRLTVL.

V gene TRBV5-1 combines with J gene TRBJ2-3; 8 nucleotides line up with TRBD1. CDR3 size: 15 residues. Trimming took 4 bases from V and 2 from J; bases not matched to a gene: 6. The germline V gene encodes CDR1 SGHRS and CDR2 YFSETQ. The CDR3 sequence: CASSLRDRTTDTQYF. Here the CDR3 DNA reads TGCGCCAGCAGCCTCCGGGACAGGACCACAGATACGCAGTATTTT.

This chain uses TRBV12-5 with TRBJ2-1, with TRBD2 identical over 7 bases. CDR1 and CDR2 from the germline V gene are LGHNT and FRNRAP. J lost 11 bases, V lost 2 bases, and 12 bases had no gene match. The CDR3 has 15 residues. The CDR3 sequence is CASGLPIKSGTKQFF. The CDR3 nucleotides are TGTGCTAGTGGTTTGCCAATAAAGTCCGGGACTAAGCAGTTCTTC.

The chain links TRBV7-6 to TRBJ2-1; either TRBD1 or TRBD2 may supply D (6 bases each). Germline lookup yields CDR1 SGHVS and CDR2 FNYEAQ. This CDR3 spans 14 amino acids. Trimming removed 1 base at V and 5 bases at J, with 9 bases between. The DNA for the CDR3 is TGTGCCAGCAGCTTAGTTGGGGGGCACAATGAGCAGTTCTTC. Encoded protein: CASSLVGGHNEQFF. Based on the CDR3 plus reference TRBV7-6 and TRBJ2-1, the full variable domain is GAGVSQSPRYKVTKRGQDVALRCDPISGHVSLYWYRQALGQGPEFLTYFNYEAQQDKSGLPNDRFSAERPEGSISTLTIQRTEQRDSAMYRCASSLVGGHNEQFFGPGTRLTVL.

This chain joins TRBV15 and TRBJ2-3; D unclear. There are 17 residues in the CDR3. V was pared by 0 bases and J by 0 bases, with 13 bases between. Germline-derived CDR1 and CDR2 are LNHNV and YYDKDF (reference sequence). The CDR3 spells CATSRENDSYSTDTQYF. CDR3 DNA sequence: TGTGCCACCAGCAGAGAAAACGACTCATATAGCACAGATACGCAGTATTTT.

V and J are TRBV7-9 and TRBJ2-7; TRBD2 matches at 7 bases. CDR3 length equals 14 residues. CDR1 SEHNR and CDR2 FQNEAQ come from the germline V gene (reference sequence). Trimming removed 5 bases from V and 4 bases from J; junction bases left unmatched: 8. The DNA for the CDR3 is TGTGCCAGCAGCCGAGCGGGATTTGCGTACGAGCAGTACTTC. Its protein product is CASSRAGFAYEQYF.

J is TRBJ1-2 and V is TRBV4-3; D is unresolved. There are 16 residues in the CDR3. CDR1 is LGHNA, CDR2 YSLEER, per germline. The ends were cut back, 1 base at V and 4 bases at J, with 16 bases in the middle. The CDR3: CASSQVVTGRSYGYTF. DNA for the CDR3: TGCGCCAGCAGCCAAGTGGTAACGGGAAGAAGCTATGGCTACACCTTC.

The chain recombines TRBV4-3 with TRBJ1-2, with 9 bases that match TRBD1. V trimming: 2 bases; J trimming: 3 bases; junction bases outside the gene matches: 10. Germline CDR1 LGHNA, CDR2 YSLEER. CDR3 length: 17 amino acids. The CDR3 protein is CASSQSTTGGGDYGYTF. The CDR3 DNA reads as TGCGCCAGCAGCCAATCCACCACAGGGGGCGGTGACTATGGCTACACCTTC.

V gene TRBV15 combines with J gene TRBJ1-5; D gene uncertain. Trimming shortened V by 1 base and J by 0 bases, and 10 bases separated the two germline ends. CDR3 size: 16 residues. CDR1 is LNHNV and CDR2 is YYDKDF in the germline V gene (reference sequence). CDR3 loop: CATSRAHGYSNQPQHF. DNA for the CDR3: TGTGCCACCAGCAGAGCCCACGGATATAGCAATCAGCCCCAGCATTTT.

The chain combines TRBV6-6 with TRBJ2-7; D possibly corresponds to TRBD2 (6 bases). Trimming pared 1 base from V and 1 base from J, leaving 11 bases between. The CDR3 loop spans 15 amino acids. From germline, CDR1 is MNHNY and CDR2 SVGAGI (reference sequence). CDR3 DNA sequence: TGTGCCAGCAGTTACTATAGCGGATCGTCCTACGAGCAGTACTTC. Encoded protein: CASSYYSGSSYEQYF.

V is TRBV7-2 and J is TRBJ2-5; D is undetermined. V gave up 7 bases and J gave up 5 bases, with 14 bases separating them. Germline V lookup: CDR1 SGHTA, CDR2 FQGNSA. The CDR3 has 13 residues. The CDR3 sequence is CASTHSPWETQYF. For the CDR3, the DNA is TGTGCCAGCACTCATTCCCCTTGGGAGACCCAGTACTTC.

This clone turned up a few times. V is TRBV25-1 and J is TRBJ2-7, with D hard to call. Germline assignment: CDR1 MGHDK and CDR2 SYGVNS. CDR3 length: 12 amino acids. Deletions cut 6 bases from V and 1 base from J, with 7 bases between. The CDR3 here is CASRAASYEQYF. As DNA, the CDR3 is TGTGCCAGCAGAGCCGCTTCCTACGAGCAGTACTTC.

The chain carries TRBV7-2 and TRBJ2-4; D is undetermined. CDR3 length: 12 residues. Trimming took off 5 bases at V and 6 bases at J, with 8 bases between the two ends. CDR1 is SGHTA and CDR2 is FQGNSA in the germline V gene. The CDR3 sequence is CASSPTTNIQYF. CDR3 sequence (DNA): TGTGCCAGCAGCCCCACCACAAACATTCAGTACTTC.

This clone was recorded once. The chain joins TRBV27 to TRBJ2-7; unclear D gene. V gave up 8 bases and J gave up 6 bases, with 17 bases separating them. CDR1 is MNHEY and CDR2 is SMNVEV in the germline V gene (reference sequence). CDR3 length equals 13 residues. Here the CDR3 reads CASSVVKGSEQYF. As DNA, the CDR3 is TGTGCCAGCTCGGTCGTGAAAGGCTCCGAGCAGTACTTC.